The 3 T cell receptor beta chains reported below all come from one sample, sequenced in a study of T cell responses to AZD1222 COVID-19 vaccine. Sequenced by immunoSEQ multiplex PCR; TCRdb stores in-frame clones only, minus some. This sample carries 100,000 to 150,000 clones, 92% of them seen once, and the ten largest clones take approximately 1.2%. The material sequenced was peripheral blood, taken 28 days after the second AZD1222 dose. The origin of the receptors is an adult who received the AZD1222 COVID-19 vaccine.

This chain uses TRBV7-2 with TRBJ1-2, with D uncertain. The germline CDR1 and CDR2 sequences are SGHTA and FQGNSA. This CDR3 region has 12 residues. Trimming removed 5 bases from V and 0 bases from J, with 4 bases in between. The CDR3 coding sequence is TGTGCCAGCAGCCTTTCTAACTATGGCTACACCTTC. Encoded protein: CASSLSNYGYTF. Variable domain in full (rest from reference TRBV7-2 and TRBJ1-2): GAGVSQSPSNKVTEKGKDVELRCDPISGHTALYWYRQSLGQGLEFLIYFQGNSAPDKSGLPSDRFSAERTGGSVSTLTIQRTQQEDSAVYLCASSLSNYGYTFGSGTRLTVV.

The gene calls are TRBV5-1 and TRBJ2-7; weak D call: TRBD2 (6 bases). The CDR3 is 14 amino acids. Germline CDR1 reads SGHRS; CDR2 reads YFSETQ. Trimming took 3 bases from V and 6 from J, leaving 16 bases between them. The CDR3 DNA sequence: TGCGCCAGCAGCTCCGAGGGAGGAGCGGGCGAGCAGTACTTC. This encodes CASSSEGGAGEQYF.

CDR3 sequence: CASSYSRGDYGYTF. CDR3 DNA sequence: TGTGCCAGCAGTTACTCTCGGGGGGACTATGGCTACACCTTC. The chain recombines TRBV6-5 with TRBJ1-2; D is perhaps TRBD1 (5 bases). V was clipped by 0 bases and J by 3 bases, with 8 bases between them. The germline V gene encodes CDR1 MNHEY and CDR2 SVGAGI. This CDR3 has 14 amino acids.